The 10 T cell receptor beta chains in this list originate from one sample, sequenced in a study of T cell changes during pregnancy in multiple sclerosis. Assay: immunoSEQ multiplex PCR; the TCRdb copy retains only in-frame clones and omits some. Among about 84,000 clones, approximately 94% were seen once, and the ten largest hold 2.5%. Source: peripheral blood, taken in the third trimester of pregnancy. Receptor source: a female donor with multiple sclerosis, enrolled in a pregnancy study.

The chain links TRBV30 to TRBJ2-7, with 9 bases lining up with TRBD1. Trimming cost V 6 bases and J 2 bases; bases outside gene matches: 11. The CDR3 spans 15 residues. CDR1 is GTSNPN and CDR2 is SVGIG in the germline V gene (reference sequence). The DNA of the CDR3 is TGTGCCTGCCACCTCCCCGGGACAGGGCCCTACGAGCAGTACTTC. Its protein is CACHLPGTGPYEQYF.

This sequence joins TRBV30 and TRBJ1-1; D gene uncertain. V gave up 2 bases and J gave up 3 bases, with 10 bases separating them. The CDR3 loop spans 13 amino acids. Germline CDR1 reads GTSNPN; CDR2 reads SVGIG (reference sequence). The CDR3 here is CAWSSDTYTEAFF. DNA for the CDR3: TGTGCCTGGAGTTCCGACACCTACACTGAAGCTTTCTTT.

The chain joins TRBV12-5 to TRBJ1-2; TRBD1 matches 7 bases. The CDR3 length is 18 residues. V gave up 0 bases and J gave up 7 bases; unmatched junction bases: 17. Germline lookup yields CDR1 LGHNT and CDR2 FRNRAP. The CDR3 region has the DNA TGTGCTAGTGGTTTGGTAACCGCAGGGGGATTAACTACGCGTGGCTACACCTTC. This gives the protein CASGLVTAGGLTTRGYTF.

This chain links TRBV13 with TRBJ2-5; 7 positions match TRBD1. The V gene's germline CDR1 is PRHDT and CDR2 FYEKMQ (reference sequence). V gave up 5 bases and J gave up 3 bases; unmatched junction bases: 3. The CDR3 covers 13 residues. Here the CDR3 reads CASSEGQKETQYF. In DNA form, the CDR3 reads TGTGCCAGCAGCGAGGGACAGAAAGAGACCCAGTACTTC.

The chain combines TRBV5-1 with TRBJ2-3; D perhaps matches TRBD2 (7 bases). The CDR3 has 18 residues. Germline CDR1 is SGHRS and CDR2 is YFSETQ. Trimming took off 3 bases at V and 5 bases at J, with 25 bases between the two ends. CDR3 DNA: TGCGCCAGCAGCTCGACTAGGAGGGGGGAGGGGGATGGAGATACGCAGTATTTT. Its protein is CASSSTRRGEGDGDTQYF.

CDR3 nucleotides: TGTGCCAGCAGCTCCGACAGGGGCTATGGCTACACCTTC. Translation gives CASSSDRGYGYTF. This sequence joins TRBV5-4 and TRBJ1-2, with 8 bases fitting TRBD1. The germline CDR1 and CDR2 sequences are SGHNT and YYREEE (reference sequence). Germline trimming cut 3 bases from V and 4 bases from J; bases unmatched to any gene: 2. This CDR3 comprises 13 residues.

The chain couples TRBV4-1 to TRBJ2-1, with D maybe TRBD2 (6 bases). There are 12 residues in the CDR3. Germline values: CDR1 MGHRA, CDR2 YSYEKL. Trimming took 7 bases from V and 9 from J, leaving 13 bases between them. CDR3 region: CASTGVVGEQFF. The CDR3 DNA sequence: TGCGCCAGCACGGGGGTCGTGGGTGAGCAGTTCTTC.

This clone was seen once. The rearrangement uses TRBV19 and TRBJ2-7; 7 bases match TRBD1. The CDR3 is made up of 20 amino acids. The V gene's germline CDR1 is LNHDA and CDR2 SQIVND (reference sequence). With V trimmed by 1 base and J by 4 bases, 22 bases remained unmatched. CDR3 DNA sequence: TGTGCCAGTAGTATAGTCTTTGGGACAGCTCCTTCCCATGGAGTTTACGAGCAGTACTTC. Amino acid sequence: CASSIVFGTAPSHGVYEQYF.

The CDR3 spells CASSAIDRESTDTQYF. The DNA of the CDR3 is TGTGCCAGCAGTGCCATTGACAGGGAGAGCACAGATACGCAGTATTTT. The chain combines TRBV6-1 with TRBJ2-3; 7 nucleotides align to TRBD1. Trimming cost V 4 bases and J 0 bases; bases outside gene matches: 7. This CDR3 region has 16 residues. CDR1 is MNHNS and CDR2 is SASEGT in the germline V gene.

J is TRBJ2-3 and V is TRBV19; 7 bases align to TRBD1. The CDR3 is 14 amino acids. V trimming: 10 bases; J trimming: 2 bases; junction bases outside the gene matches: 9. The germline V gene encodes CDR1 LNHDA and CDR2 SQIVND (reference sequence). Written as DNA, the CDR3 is TGTGCCACCAGAGACAGGGAAGTCACAGATACGCAGTATTTT. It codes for CATRDREVTDTQYF.